This T cell receptor (beta chain) was captured in a study of HIV-infected patients and healthy controls. This clonotype was recorded many times. CDR1 is LGHNA, CDR2 YNFKEQ, per germline. V shed 1 base, J shed 4 bases, and the junction held 13 bases outside the gene matches. This CDR3 is built from 18 residues. TCRdb fed the 5' RACE reads into MiXCR, producing one record per CDR3 protein. The top ten clones hold approximately 35% of a sample with more than 15,000 distinct CDR3 sequences, approximately 18% of them seen once. Material for sequencing was CD8+ T cells from blood. V gene TRBV4-2 combines with J gene TRBJ1-2, with TRBD1 matching 9 bases. The receptor was isolated from a human donor in good health. The CDR3 nucleotides read TGTGCCAGCAGCCAAGCTACGACAGGGGGGATGGGAACCTATGGCTACACCTTC. This translates into CASSQATTGGMGTYGYTF.